This entry features one TCR beta chain sequence. The antigen remains undetermined. These data come from a study of cytomegalovirus exposure and HLA in healthy donors. Study observations and caveats: Accounts indicate the classifier identified cytomegalovirus status with strong specificity and sensitivity.

60 Vbeta and 13 Jbeta primers were used in PCR. Clones were read by immunoSEQ multiplex PCR, and TCRdb kept only the in-frame ones, dropping some. The data hold roughly 110,000 clones, with approximately 80% observed a single time. V lost 0 bases and J lost 7, with 9 bases in between. This CDR3 has 13 amino acids. CDR1 is SGHNT and CDR2 is YENEEA in the germline V gene. This TCR was recovered from a woman aged 25 to 39 in good health and CMV-seropositive. Specimen: PBMCs. The rearrangement joins TRBV11-3 to TRBJ1-2; no reliable D call. CDR3 DNA sequence: TGTGCCAGCAGCTTAGAGATGGAGGGTGGCTACACCTTC. This gives the protein CASSLEMEGGYTF.